A selection of T cell receptor beta chains follows, all from one sample in a study of blood T cell repertoires in COVID-19. Profiled with immunoSEQ multiplex PCR; TCRdb holds only in-frame clones, not every one. This sample has approximately 490,000 clones, with around 90% found just once. The sample comprised PBMCs or T cells enriched from blood (not recorded which). Receptor source: a woman aged 18 to 35 who had recovered from COVID-19. Each CDR3 is given with its conserved first and last residue. The D gene is left open where the match is weak. Only some rows state a clone size, as once, few, many or a class for expanded clones.

d_call | clone_size | j_call | cdr3_length | v_call | cdr3_nt | cdr3_aa
- | few | TRBJ1-1 | 15 | TRBV20-1 | TGCAGTGCTAGTTCTTCTATGACAGGAGACTCTGAAGCTTTCTTT | CSASSSMTGDSEAFF
- | once | TRBJ2-1 | 14 | TRBV25-1 | TGTGCCAGCAGTGAATTTGTCGACCTAGCTGAGCAGTTCTTC | CASSEFVDLAEQFF
- | - | TRBJ1-4 | 15 | TRBV7-9 | TGTGCCAGCAGCACGGACAGTGCAACTAATGAAAAACTGTTTTTT | CASSTDSATNEKLFF
TRBD2 | - | TRBJ2-1 | 15 | TRBV2 | TGTGCCAGCAGGGAAGCGGGGGGGTCCTACAATGAGCAGTTCTTC | CASREAGGSYNEQFF
- | - | TRBJ1-2 | 12 | TRBV12-3/TRBV12-4 | TGTGCCAGCACTTCGGAGGTTTATGGCTACACCTTC | CASTSEVYGYTF
- | - | TRBJ2-2 | 16 | TRBV25-1 | TGTGCCAGCAGTGAGACCGGCGGAGAGAACACCGGGGAGCTGTTTTTT | CASSETGGENTGELFF
- | - | TRBJ1-1 | 13 | TRBV12-3/TRBV12-4 | TGTGCCAGCACCCTACAGATGAACACTGAAGCTTTCTTT | CASTLQMNTEAFF
- | - | TRBJ1-1 | 15 | TRBV19 | TGTGCCAGTACCAGTATTCGGGACTCCGGGAGCCAAGCTTTCTTT | CASTSIRDSGSQAFF
- | - | TRBJ2-7 | 14 | TRBV6-5 | TGTGCCAGCAGCTCAGGGTTTCCCGCCTACGAGCAGTACTTC | CASSSGFPAYEQYF
- | once | TRBJ2-7 | 13 | TRBV7-7 | TGTGCTAGCAGCGTCGACAGGTCCTACGAGCAGTACTTC | CASSVDRSYEQYF
- | - | TRBJ1-2 | 12 | TRBV2 | TGTGCCAGCAGTGGACACCTCTATGGCTACACCTTC | CASSGHLYGYTF
- | - | TRBJ1-1 | 14 | TRBV13 | TGTGCCAGCAGCCTCCCGTCCCTGAACACTGAAGCTTTCTTT | CASSLPSLNTEAFF
TRBD2 | - | TRBJ2-2 | 18 | TRBV7-2 | TGTGCCAGCAGCTTAAACCCAGCGGGGACCCCTAACACCGGGGAGCTGTTTTTT | CASSLNPAGTPNTGELFF
TRBD2 | - | TRBJ2-3 | 15 | TRBV4-2 | TGTGCCAGCAGCCCGGGACTAGCGGAATCAGATACGCAGTATTTT | CASSPGLAESDTQYF
TRBD1 | - | TRBJ2-2 | 15 | TRBV7-2 | TGTGCCAGCAGCCACGGGACAGGGAGGTCCGGGGAGCTGTTTTTT | CASSHGTGRSGELFF
- | - | TRBJ1-2 | 15 | TRBV5-4 | TGTGCCAGCAGCTCTTTCATAGGAGCTAACTATGGCTACACCTTC | CASSSFIGANYGYTF
- | - | TRBJ2-5 | 11 | TRBV19 | TGTGCCAGTCAGGAGGGATGGACCCAGTACTTC | CASQEGWTQYF
- | - | TRBJ2-1 | 11 | TRBV29-1 | TGCAGCGTTGAACGGATCGGGGAGCAGTTCTTC | CSVERIGEQFF
- | - | TRBJ1-2 | 12 | TRBV7-6 | TGTGCCAGCAGCCCAGACAGCTATGGCTACACCTTC | CASSPDSYGYTF
TRBD2 | once | TRBJ2-1 | 11 | TRBV6-5 | TGTGCCAGCAGGACTAGCGGAAAGCAGTTCTTC | CASRTSGKQFF
- | - | TRBJ1-2 | 14 | TRBV7-8 | TGTGCCAGCAGCCCCGGGGGTTCGTGGTATGGCTACACCTTC | CASSPGGSWYGYTF
- | - | TRBJ2-2 | 17 | TRBV7-6 | TGTGCCAGTACTCTCCGGCTGGAGCCCTTAAACACCGGGGAGCTGTTTTTT | CASTLRLEPLNTGELFF
- | - | TRBJ2-2 | 15 | TRBV18 | TGTGCCAGCTCACCGATTACAGGGCAGACCGGGGAGCTGTTTTTT | CASSPITGQTGELFF
TRBD1 | - | TRBJ1-4 | 13 | TRBV2 | TGTGCCATAAGAACAGGGGCTAATGAAAAACTGTTTTTT | CAIRTGANEKLFF
- | - | TRBJ1-1 | 15 | TRBV3-1/TRBV3-2 | TGTGCCAGCAGCGAGCGGTTGGGATCGAACACTGAAGCTTTCTTT | CASSERLGSNTEAFF
TRBD2 | - | TRBJ2-7 | 15 | TRBV18 | TGTGCCAGCTCGCTGGGACTAGCGGGGGCCTACGAGCAGTACTTC | CASSLGLAGAYEQYF
- | - | TRBJ2-2 | 15 | TRBV6-2/TRBV6-3 | TGTGCCAGCAGTTACACTAATCCTCGAACCGGGGAGCTGTTTTTT | CASSYTNPRTGELFF
TRBD1 | - | TRBJ1-1 | 15 | TRBV6-5 | TGTGCCAGCACTTTACAGGGGGCCGGATGGACTGAAGCTTTCTTT | CASTLQGAGWTEAFF
TRBD2 | - | TRBJ2-5 | 15 | TRBV2 | TGTGCCAGCAGACCCACGTCTAGCGGCGCGGGAACCCAGTACTTC | CASRPTSSGAGTQYF
- | once | TRBJ2-7 | 14 | TRBV6-1 | TGTGCCAGCAGTGACACCCGGGGATCGGGCGAGCAGTACTTC | CASSDTRGSGEQYF
TRBD1 | few | TRBJ1-5 | 17 | TRBV4-1 | TGCGCCAGCAGCCACCCGTGGACAGGGTTTGGCAATCAGCCCCAGCATTTT | CASSHPWTGFGNQPQHF
TRBD2 | - | TRBJ2-1 | 15 | TRBV2 | TGTGCCAGCAGTCTAAGCGGGGGGGCAGGCAATGAGCAGTTCTTC | CASSLSGGAGNEQFF
- | - | TRBJ1-1 | 13 | TRBV5-4 | TGTGCCAGCAGCCCTTCGACTTACACTGAAGCTTTCTTT | CASSPSTYTEAFF
- | - | TRBJ1-5 | 13 | TRBV5-6 | TGTGCCAGCAGCTTGACGGTCAATCAGCCCCAGCATTTT | CASSLTVNQPQHF
- | - | TRBJ1-2 | 13 | TRBV28 | TGTGCCAGCCAAGGACAGATTAACTATGGCTACACCTTC | CASQGQINYGYTF
TRBD1 | - | TRBJ1-2 | 12 | TRBV27 | TGTGCCAGCAGGACTTGGACAGGTGGCTACACCTTC | CASRTWTGGYTF
- | - | TRBJ1-1 | 14 | TRBV21-1 | TGTGCCAGCAGCAATCAACTTTCGAACACTGAAGCTTTCTTT | CASSNQLSNTEAFF
TRBD1 | - | TRBJ2-7 | 14 | TRBV7-9 | TGTGCCAGCAGCTCGGACAGGGTAGGTACGAAGCAGTACTTC | CASSSDRVGTKQYF
TRBD1 | - | TRBJ1-6 | 14 | TRBV5-6 | TGTGCCAGCAGCTCCTGGACAGGACGTTCACCCCTCCACTTT | CASSSWTGRSPLHF
- | - | TRBJ1-2 | 13 | TRBV5-1 | TGCGCCAGCAGCTTGGACGACTCCCTAGGCTACACCTTC | CASSLDDSLGYTF
- | - | TRBJ1-4 | 15 | TRBV4-1 | TGCGCCAGCAGCCAAAGATCGGGGGTTAATGAAAAACTGTTTTTT | CASSQRSGVNEKLFF
- | - | TRBJ2-5 | 15 | TRBV7-3 | TGTGCCAGCAGCCCAACCGGGGGGCCCCAAGAGACCCAGTACTTC | CASSPTGGPQETQYF
- | - | TRBJ1-3 | 19 | TRBV10-3 | TGTGCCATCAGTGAAATGACATCGACAGTCTATGCCTCTGGAAACACCATATATTTT | CAISEMTSTVYASGNTIYF
- | - | TRBJ2-1 | 13 | TRBV7-9 | TGTGCCAGCAGCGCAGACAGAAAGAGTGAGCAGTTCTTC | CASSADRKSEQFF
- | - | TRBJ1-1 | 12 | TRBV24-1 | TGTGCCACCAGGGCGGGGGGGACTGAAGCTTTCTTT | CATRAGGTEAFF
TRBD1 | - | TRBJ1-2 | 16 | TRBV10-3 | TGTGCCATCAGTGAGTCAGGGGCCTGGACAGGGGAGGGCTACACCTTC | CAISESGAWTGEGYTF
- | - | TRBJ1-6 | 16 | TRBV28 | TGTGCCAGCAGTTTAACGGACGGAGGGTATAATTCACCCCTCCACTTT | CASSLTDGGYNSPLHF
TRBD1 | few | TRBJ1-4 | 14 | TRBV4-1 | TGCGCCAGCAGGAGGGCAGGGGGGAATGAAAAACTGTTTTTT | CASRRAGGNEKLFF
TRBD2 | - | TRBJ2-5 | 15 | TRBV10-2 | TGCGCCACCCTTACTAGCGGGGGGTTAGGGGAGACCCAGTACTTC | CATLTSGGLGETQYF